This record covers a single T cell receptor beta chain. It lacks a known antigen. The cohort consisted of some 730 healthy bone marrow donors. All cohort members were sampled while nominally healthy, although unrecorded immune exposures were likely present. The donor was CMV seronegative and belonged to the group of 350 or so seronegative cohort members. Every donor gave a peripheral blood sample, and the peripheral blood mononuclear cells from that sample were used for TCR beta sequencing. The Qiagen DNeasy Blood Extraction Kit was used to extract genomic DNA from the blood cell samples. The entry originates in a study of cytomegalovirus exposure and HLA in healthy donors (dated 2017 in TCRdb). Context from the whole study: In an earlier analysis of some 610 of the donors, roughly 300 Gb of sequence data and 90 million to 120 million unique TCR beta sequences from 180 million or so T cells were reported. An early release that covered roughly 600 HLA-typed donors contained about 300 gigabases of sequencing data and 80 million or so unique TCR sequences. Among the roughly 410 genotyped donors, approximately 76% belonged to the genetic ancestry cluster associated with self-reported Caucasian donors. The aim of the study was to test whether cataloging public T cell receptors could identify signatures of past pathogen exposure. The study used immunosequencing to profile the T cell repertoires of approximately 640 subjects and linked those repertoires to cytomegalovirus serostatus. Along with the approximately 650-subject first cohort, a separate validation cohort of around 110 different subjects was used. High-throughput TCR immunosequencing, statistical association of individual TCRs with disease status, and machine learning were combined to predict cytomegalovirus infection status. A later analysis re-examined previously published TCR beta repertoires from roughly 650 donors and added high-resolution HLA genotyping to investigate patterns of TCR occurrence. Rather than using new phenotypic data, the later analysis identified candidate immune exposures from TCR beta sequences and from how often those sequences occurred across donors. An earlier analysis of around 540 of the donors applied high-throughput TCR beta sequencing to assess whether each TCR beta V gene segment acted as functional or pseudogenic. Donor age, sex, ethnicity and CMV serostatus were compiled together with the repertoire data. Genome-wide SNP genotypes for about 60% of the roughly 670 donors were used in a later genetic analysis, which treated that subset as a discovery cohort. Every repertoire in the discovery cohort had been generated on one and the same sequencing platform. Class I and class II HLA loci were covered by the typing at four-digit resolution. Typing coverage differed by locus: A, B, C, DRB1 and DQB1 were typed in roughly 620-630 donors, DQA1 in about 500, DPA1 in 600 to 610, and DPB1 in 472. Roughly 5 DR-DQ haplotypes were handled as single units for association and clustering, since linkage in the cohort was strong. Among roughly 400 genotyped donors of the cohort, an average of 235,054 unique TCR beta nucleotide sequences were sequenced per donor, approximately 20% of them non-productive. Paper-wide results and their limitations: An earlier analysis of some 560 of the donors showed that most TCR beta V segments appeared in productive rearrangements either about 90% or about 30% of the time, which broadly matched IMGT annotations. Because counts were too low, seventeen rarely observed V segments, including chromosome 9 orphons, were excluded from the earlier analysis of 500 to 700 of the donors. Some IMGT-functional V segments, including TRBV6-2 and TRBV6-3, could not be distinguished by the 87-base-pair reads and were therefore excluded. In vitro tests confirmed that a few of the cytomegalovirus-associated TCR beta chains recognize cytomegalovirus antigens. The authors suggested that the approach could potentially be extended to other disease states and immunological phenotypes. This cohort had only TCR beta chains sequenced, and the lack of alpha or paired-chain data limited which features could be detected. Correlated functional status among segregating V segments might reflect linkage disequilibrium, but an unknown experimental factor could not be ruled out. In the study, 150 to 200 TCR beta chains were listed as associated with cytomegalovirus. According to a later analysis, parvovirus B19, influenza, CMV and Epstein-Barr virus appeared linked to several top co-occurrence clusters. A further reported finding was that TCR beta sequences accurately predicted the HLA-A and HLA-B alleles for most subjects in the first cohort. In a later analysis, HLA-associated TCR beta chains were found to be more clonally expanded and to have lower generation probabilities than equally common non-associated chains. A cluster of highly shared sequence variants was judged likely to be a technical artifact of the sequencing pipeline. In a later genetic analysis, a missense DCLRE1C variant was associated with V-gene and J-gene trimming of TCR beta chains, and the association was replicated in an independent cohort. While some public TCRs were present in many individuals, most TCR sequences turned up only very rarely across donors. CMV serostatus was the only immune exposure information available for the cohort. The presence/absence analyses assumed that sequencing depth was roughly uniform across donors, and that assumption may not be true. Because HLA typing was missing for some donors at each locus, association tests included only the typed subset. According to a later analysis, TCR association rates differed among HLA loci, with DRB1 alleles showing the most associated TCRs and HLA-C alleles showing the fewest. When HLA alleles, especially DR and DQ, strongly co-occurred, TCR associations were difficult to assign to individual alleles. The classifier was reported to diagnose cytomegalovirus status with high specificity and sensitivity in both the original cohort and the validation cohort. A later analysis associated 17,000 or so TCR beta sequences with specific HLA alleles at a false discovery rate of 0.05. In a later genetic analysis, fewer N-insertions in productive TCRs were reported among donors in an Asian-associated ancestry cluster than the approximately 670-donor mean. Most CMV-associated TCR beta chains appeared to be HLA-restricted in a later analysis, and the HLA associations seemed to be driven largely by CMV exposure.

Libraries were prepared through the immunoSEQ multiplex PCR assay. For the multiplex PCR, a mixture combining 60 forward primers for TCR Vbeta segments and 13 reverse primers for TCR Jbeta segments was used. Amplification of the CDR3 region of rearranged TCR beta genes was performed with a multiplex PCR assay on genomic DNA. The amplified TCR beta libraries were sequenced on the Illumina HiSeq System as 87-base-pair reads. The paper's data handling went like this. A later analysis counted some 80 million unique TCR beta chains across the 650 to 800 repertoires, and approximately 11 million of these chains were shared by at least two donors. A nearest-neighbor algorithm error-corrected the raw reads and collapsed the reads into unique sequences, merging closely related sequences to remove PCR and sequencing errors. CDR3 sequences were aligned to IMGT reference sequences to assign V, D and J gene segments. Each retained sequence needed at least a six-nucleotide match to both a V gene segment and a J gene segment. A rearrangement was called productive if the CDR3 had no stop codons and remained in frame with V and J, and every other rearrangement was called non-productive. CDR3 was defined by IMGT convention, running from the second conserved V-encoded cysteine to the conserved J-encoded phenylalanine. The earlier analysis of 500 to 750 of the donors excluded any sequence lacking an unambiguous match to a single V gene segment. An earlier analysis of 587 of the donors called V segments functional above 56.7% productive rearrangements and segregating when the between-donor standard deviation exceeded 5%. To diagnose cytomegalovirus status from the catalog of TCR beta chain sequences, a statistical classification framework was built. V and J gene assignment, in a later analysis, came from comparing TCR nucleotide sequences with IMGT/GENE-DB human TR gene sequences. A later analysis assigned CDR3 sequences and most-parsimonious VDJ recombination scenarios with the TCRdist pipeline. In a later analysis, every TCR beta chain was defined by the combination of its CDR3 amino acid sequence and its V-gene family, and reads without a unique V-gene family were dropped. As a way to deal with suspected cross-contamination and a sequencing artifact, a later analysis dropped approximately 570 nucleotide sequences that were highly shared and had low generation probability. In a later analysis, a clonal expansion index for each public chain was calculated from normalized within-repertoire ranks of inferred template counts. In a later analysis, generation probabilities were computed using a VDJ recombination model fitted to out-of-frame rearrangements, and the results were checked against IGoR. In a later analysis, hypergeometric tests were used to score TCR-TCR, TCR-HLA and TCR-CMV co-occurrence, with a repertoire-size bias correction applied to TCR pairs. False discovery rates were estimated in a later analysis by permuting HLA or CMV assignments 20 times. In a later analysis, co-occurring TCRs were grouped using DBSCAN, with TCRdist sequence similarity added in when clustering inside HLA-allele-positive subsets. Repertoires with fewer than 30,000 or more than 120,000 public chains, plus five repertoires with anomalous nucleotide sharing, were excluded from co-occurrence clustering. Sourced from immuneACCESS, this table was stored by TCRdb with only in-frame sequences that have V and J called. A share of the clones is absent; for the studies checked, an unresolved V gene accounts for under half, and the remainder has no known explanation. The DNA gave D and trimming, while V, J and clone size come from that table. This sample's clone table shows 100,000 to 150,000 clones. The ten largest clones add up to approximately 2% of the sample.

The CDR3 measures 14 amino acids from cysteine to phenylalanine. The sequence is cut down to CDR3 DNA, 42 bases in frame from base 1. CDR1 and CDR2 are drawn from the germline V gene: SGHAT, FQNNGV. The junction shows trimming of 7 bases on V and 2 bases on J, and the gene matches do not reach 3 bases of it. What was sequenced was PBMCs. The source of this sequence is a man aged 35 to 55 in good health and CMV-seronegative. Rearrangement joined TRBV11-2 to TRBJ2-1, with 9 bases in between that match TRBD2. The bases are TGTGCCAGCACCCGGACTAGCGCCTACAATGAGCAGTTCTTC. Its protein product is CASTRTSAYNEQFF. Beyond the CDR3, the reference TRBV11-2 and TRBJ2-1 genes provide the residues; the full variable domain reads: EAGVAQSPRYKIIEKRQSVAFWCNPISGHATLYWYQQILGQGPKLLIQFQNNGVVDDSQLPKDRFSAERLKGVDSTLKIQPAKLEDSAVYLCASTRTSAYNEQFFGPGTRLTVL.